A single TCR beta chain is shown here with its context. The target antigen is unknown. The sample originates from a study of T cell repertoires in cytomegalovirus infection. Study-wide points: Ex vivo, HLA-C-restricted CMV-specific TCR beta clonotypes prevailed over the rest of the response.

TCRdb analysed the reads with MiXCR anew, one entry per CDR3 protein. Of some 920,000 distinct CDR3 sequences detected, about 33% appear once; the ten largest clones hold roughly 12%. The sequence was collected from a human donor in good health (CMV status not recorded). Some clones in this sample may be carry-over from other donors' samples. This specimen consisted of cultured CD8+ T cells from PBMCs, obtained from culture after CMV antigen stimulation.

The CDR3 reads CASSHPDRRLETQYF. CDR3 nucleotides: TGTGCCAGCAGCCATCCCGACAGAAGGTTGGAGACCCAGTACTTC. This chain joins TRBV7-9 and TRBJ2-5; possible D gene TRBD1, 5 bases. Germline values: CDR1 SEHNR, CDR2 FQNEAQ (reference sequence). The CDR3 has 15 residues. V lost 5 bases to trimming and J lost 5 bases, with 18 bases between them.